These T cell receptor beta chains were read from a single sample in a study of control samples from healthy donors and cancer patients. Clones were sequenced by immunoSEQ multiplex PCR, and TCRdb holds only the in-frame ones, with some missing. This table has about 140,000 clones, about 85% appearing once. What was sequenced was blood. The receptor set was obtained from a woman in her thirties in good health. Each CDR3 is given with its conserved first and last residue. The order of the fields is V gene, D gene, CDR3 protein. A D gene is named only where the DNA matches it firmly.

v_call: TRBV20-1; d_call: TRBD2; cdr3_aa: CSASRDRGLAGEETQYF
v_call: TRBV2; d_call: .; cdr3_aa: CASNVGGSNQPQHF
v_call: TRBV7-7; d_call: .; cdr3_aa: CASSLGGTLQETQYF
v_call: TRBV5-6; d_call: TRBD2; cdr3_aa: CASSLLLAGGWTGELFF
v_call: TRBV7-2; d_call: .; cdr3_aa: CASSIVWETQYF
v_call: TRBV28; d_call: TRBD1; cdr3_aa: CASSLFRDRVAFF
v_call: TRBV6-5; d_call: .; cdr3_aa: CASTFDGNTEAFF
v_call: TRBV27; d_call: TRBD2; cdr3_aa: CASTSGIVDTQYF
v_call: TRBV5-1; d_call: .; cdr3_aa: CASSLEGPQDTQYF
v_call: TRBV15; d_call: .; cdr3_aa: CATSRDTGNGYTF
v_call: TRBV6-6; d_call: TRBD2; cdr3_aa: CASSHRFTSGITDTQYF
v_call: TRBV28; d_call: .; cdr3_aa: CASSSDRYGYTF